The source of this T cell receptor beta chain is a study of response to subunit inactivated influenza vaccine. TCRdb reprocessed the RT-PCR reads with MiXCR, giving one entry per CDR3 protein. The sample includes under 200,000 distinct CDR3 sequences, 12% of them seen just once. CDR3 length: 15 residues. Per germline, CDR1 SNHLY and CDR2 FYNNEI. Trimming at V came to 5 bases and at J to 2 bases, leaving 7 bases not matched to a gene. The sample was also linked to a second study, of T cells expressing NK-cell markers. That publication notes: The cDNA for TCR beta came from 5'RACE template switching with UMIs. Serological testing identified most of the eight sequenced donors as HCMV-seropositive and one as seronegative. Of CD8+ T cells, roughly 1.0-7.5% belonged to dominant NKG2C+ clonotypes in roughly 6 donors. A handful of donors showed these clonotypes also leading the CD3+CD56-NKG2C+ fraction.

The sequence was obtained from a man aged 45-65 years who received an inactivated influenza vaccine. Sequences were derived from CD8+ T cells sorted from PBMCs, sampled 11 to 12 days after vaccination. This sequence joins TRBV2 and TRBJ2-7; 9 nucleotides line up with TRBD2. CDR3 protein: CASSLAGDFPYEQYF. DNA of the CDR3: TGTGCCAGCAGTTTAGCGGGAGACTTCCCCTACGAGCAGTACTTC.